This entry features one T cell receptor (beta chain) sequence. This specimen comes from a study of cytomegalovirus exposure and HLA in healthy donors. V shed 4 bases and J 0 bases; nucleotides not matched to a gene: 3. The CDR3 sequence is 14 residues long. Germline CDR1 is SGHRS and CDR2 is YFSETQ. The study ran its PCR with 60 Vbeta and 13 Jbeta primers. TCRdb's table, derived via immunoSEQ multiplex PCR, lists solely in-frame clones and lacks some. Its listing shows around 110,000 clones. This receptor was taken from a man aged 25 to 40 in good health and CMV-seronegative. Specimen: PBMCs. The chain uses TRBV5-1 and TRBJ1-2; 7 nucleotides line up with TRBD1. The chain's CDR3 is CASSPTGPNYGYTF. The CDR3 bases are TGCGCCAGCAGCCCGACAGGGCCTAACTATGGCTACACCTTC.